This T cell receptor (beta chain) was identified in a study of vaccination effects on CD4 cells after COVID-19. Study details: A couple of convalescent patients each provided a sample, at 16 days and at one week before vaccination. Study results and limitations: Spike-reactive clones detected post-vaccine in convalescents consisted mainly of new vaccine-induced clones.

TCRdb's table, derived via immunoSEQ multiplex PCR, lists solely in-frame clones and lacks some. The data hold fewer than 35,000 clones, with 72% observed a single time. Viral peptide pools were used in the ViraFEST assay to expand antigen-specific CD4+ T cells, and sequencing came afterward. The authors isolated CD4+ T cells after about eleven days of culture. Convalescent patients had PCR-confirmed SARS-CoV-2 infection between March and December 2020. Every well housed two million PBMC, which grew in culture alongside around 10 IU/ml IL-2 and around 10 ug/ml peptides. Researchers swapped half the medium for IL-2 medium on both days 3 and 7. Germline V gives CDR1 KGHSH, CDR2 LQKENI. Trimming took 1 base from V and 1 from J, leaving 4 bases between them. This CDR3 has 13 amino acids. This clone was seen just once. Its antigen is not known.

The sequenced sample was CD4+ T cells from PBMCs cultured with a peptide pool, obtained before COVID-19 vaccination. The V gene is TRBV18, the J gene TRBJ1-1; D is uncertain. The receptor's source is a human donor who had a prior SARS-CoV-2 infection. The CDR3 DNA reads as TGTGCCAGCTCACCACAGGCGAACACTGAAGCTTTCTTT. Translating gives CASSPQANTEAFF.